Below are 9 T cell receptor beta chains sequenced from a single sample in a study of T cell responses to AZD1222 COVID-19 vaccine. Sequencing used immunoSEQ multiplex PCR; TCRdb keeps in-frame clones, though not all of them. The sample includes over 120,000 clones, around 91% of them seen just once. Sequencing used peripheral blood, obtained on day 0 of AZD1222 vaccination. All receptors come from an adult in good health.

This chain uses TRBV4-1 with TRBJ2-7, with D perhaps matching TRBD1 or TRBD2 (5 bases each). CDR1 and CDR2 from the germline V gene are MGHRA and YSYEKL. Deletions cut 3 bases from V and 2 bases from J, with 14 bases between. This CDR3 region has 15 residues. The CDR3 spells CASSQGSGTTYEQYF. The DNA of the CDR3 is TGCGCCAGCAGCCAGGGTTCGGGGACCACCTACGAGCAGTACTTC.

J is TRBJ1-3 and V is TRBV5-1; no definite D call. This CDR3 is built from 14 residues. The germline V and J ends were trimmed by 4 bases and 4 bases, with 12 bases remaining between them. CDR1 and CDR2 from the germline V gene are SGHRS and YFSETQ. The CDR3 here is CASSRMGSGNTIYF. As DNA, the CDR3 is TGCGCCAGCAGCAGGATGGGGAGCGGAAACACCATATATTTT.

The J gene is TRBJ2-3, the V gene TRBV29-1; D unclear. Germline assignment: CDR1 SQVTM and CDR2 ANQGSEA. The V and J ends lost 4 bases and 0 bases respectively, with 11 bases between them. The length of the CDR3 is 14 residues. The CDR3 here is CSVVPRPSTDTQYF. CDR3 nucleotides: TGCAGCGTTGTCCCTCGGCCTAGCACAGATACGCAGTATTTT.

The chain joins TRBV28 to TRBJ1-2; D uncertain. Trimming shortened V by 3 bases and J by 4 bases, and 9 bases separated the two germline ends. The length of the CDR3 is 13 residues. The germline V gene encodes CDR1 MDHEN and CDR2 SYDVKM. Written as DNA, the CDR3 is TGTGCCAGCAGTTTTGGCATCGGCTATGGCTACACCTTC. This codes for CASSFGIGYGYTF.

V is TRBV7-2 and J is TRBJ1-1; 9 bases align to TRBD1. Germline lookup yields CDR1 SGHTA and CDR2 FQGNSA. The CDR3 consists of 15 residues. The J segment lost 7 bases and the V segment lost 4 bases, leaving 10 bases of the junction unmatched. The CDR3 DNA reads TGTGCCAGCAGCTCAACTGCCGGACAGGGGTTTGAAGCTTTCTTT. Amino acids: CASSSTAGQGFEAFF.

In its sample, this clone was seen once. In DNA form, the CDR3 reads TGTGCCAGCGCAGAGCTAGATACGCAGTATTTT. Translating it yields CASAELDTQYF. The chain uses TRBV28 and TRBJ2-3, with D hard to call. CDR1 and CDR2 from the germline V gene are MDHEN and SYDVKM. The CDR3 length is 11 residues. The V and J ends lost 8 bases and 5 bases respectively, with 8 bases between them.

As regards this clone: The sample carries other DNA sequences with the same CDR3. V and J are TRBV5-1 and TRBJ2-5; D tentatively fits TRBD1 or TRBD2 (7 bases each). The CDR3 consists of 16 residues. From germline, CDR1 is SGHRS and CDR2 YFSETQ. Trimming stripped 4 bases from V and 4 bases from J, with 20 bases between. The CDR3 nucleotides read TGCGCCAGCAGCGAAACAGGGGAGGGGGTTGGAGAGACCCAGTACTTC. As protein: CASSETGEGVGETQYF.

J is TRBJ1-6 and V is TRBV19; D unclear. Germline CDR1 LNHDA, CDR2 SQIVND (reference sequence). The CDR3 has 15 residues. V gave up 2 bases and J gave up 10 bases, with 15 bases separating them. This chain's CDR3 is CASSINDRDSSPLHF. CDR3 nucleotide sequence: TGTGCCAGTAGTATAAATGACCGAGACTCGTCACCCCTCCACTTT.

V is TRBV28 and J is TRBJ2-7; TRBD1 matches 10 bases. The trim removed 3 bases at V and 6 bases at J, leaving 8 bases unmatched. The CDR3 consists of 15 residues. Germline CDR1 reads MDHEN; CDR2 reads SYDVKM. For the CDR3, the DNA is TGTGCCAGCAGTTTTTTGGGGACAGGGGTGCTCGAGCAGTACTTC. This gives the protein CASSFLGTGVLEQYF.